A selection of T cell receptor beta chains follows, all from one sample in a study of cytomegalovirus exposure and HLA in healthy donors. Method: immunoSEQ multiplex PCR; TCRdb's copy keeps in-frame clones and lacks some. Of around 210,000 clones in the sample, more than 75% were seen once. Input material: PBMCs. These TCRs come from a girl aged 2 to 10 in good health and CMV-seronegative. CDR3s include the opening cysteine and the closing phenylalanine or tryptophan. D genes are given only for firm matches. Only some rows state a clone size, as once, few, many or a class for expanded clones.

D gene,CDR3 length,V gene,clone size,J gene,CDR3 DNA,CDR3 protein
-,13,TRBV2,-,TRBJ2-7,TGTGCCAGCAGAGCACTTATGAGCTACGAGCAGTACTTC,CASRALMSYEQYF
TRBD2,16,TRBV7-6,-,TRBJ2-5,TGTGCCAGCAGCTTAGTCGGCGGGGGTTCCCAAGAGACCCAGTACTTC,CASSLVGGGSQETQYF
-,13,TRBV27,-,TRBJ1-5,TGTGCCAGCAGCTCTTATAGCAATCAGCCCCAGCATTTT,CASSSYSNQPQHF
-,18,TRBV12-5,-,TRBJ2-6,TGTGCTAGTGGTTGGGGGGGCAGGGGGCTCTCTGGGGCCAACGTCCTGACTTTC,CASGWGGRGLSGANVLTF
-,14,TRBV7-9,few,TRBJ2-2,TGTGCCAGCAGCTCCGGGACTTCGGTCGGGGAGCTGTTTTTT,CASSSGTSVGELFF
TRBD1,15,TRBV2,few,TRBJ2-1,TGTGCCAGCCTACTGGGACAGGGATCCTACAATGAGCAGTTCTTC,CASLLGQGSYNEQFF
-,16,TRBV9,once,TRBJ2-3,TGTGCCAGCAGCGCCGGGACACGTGCTAGCACAGATACGCAGTATTTT,CASSAGTRASTDTQYF
-,15,TRBV2,-,TRBJ1-3,TGTGCCAGCAGTGGGGTCGGGAGCTCTGGAAACACCATATATTTT,CASSGVGSSGNTIYF
-,17,TRBV5-1,once,TRBJ2-2,TGCGCCAGCAGCTTCCTAGGGGGGGGGCCTAACACCGGGGAGCTGTTTTTT,CASSFLGGGPNTGELFF
TRBD2,16,TRBV5-1,-,TRBJ2-5,TGCGCCAGCAGCACAAGACTAGCGGAGAAGAAAGAGACCCAGTACTTC,CASSTRLAEKKETQYF
TRBD1,15,TRBV6-5,-,TRBJ1-3,TGTGCCAGCAGTTTCACAGGGGGGACTGGAAACACCATATATTTT,CASSFTGGTGNTIYF
-,15,TRBV6-1,-,TRBJ1-1,TGTGCCAGCAGTGAGGCTGGACAGCTGAACACTGAAGCTTTCTTT,CASSEAGQLNTEAFF
-,14,TRBV6-5,-,TRBJ1-3,TGTGCCAGCAGTTACTCACAGTTGGATAACACCATATATTTT,CASSYSQLDNTIYF
-,13,TRBV7-3,-,TRBJ2-3,TGTGCCAGCAGTGATACAGGGACAGATACGCAGTATTTT,CASSDTGTDTQYF
-,16,TRBV7-9,-,TRBJ2-3,TGTGCCAGCAGCTTATCCACAGGGTGGTCAACAGATACGCAGTATTTT,CASSLSTGWSTDTQYF
TRBD2,15,TRBV5-1,few,TRBJ2-7,TGCGCCAGCAGCACCCTAGCGGGAGCGTCGCGAGAGCAGTACTTC,CASSTLAGASREQYF
TRBD1,14,TRBV19,-,TRBJ1-6,TGTGCCAGTAGGGAGACAGGGCTTAACTCACCCCTCCACTTT,CASRETGLNSPLHF
-,16,TRBV2,-,TRBJ2-5,TGTGCCAGCAGTGTAGTTTTGAGTACAGTTCAAGAGACCCAGTACTTC,CASSVVLSTVQETQYF
-,13,TRBV19,-,TRBJ1-2,TGTGCCAGTGGGGACAATCTTAACTATGGCTACACCTTC,CASGDNLNYGYTF
TRBD2,18,TRBV18,-,TRBJ2-1,TGTGCCAGCTCCCTGCGCCCTCTTAGCGGGGAATCCTACAATGAGCAGTTCTTC,CASSLRPLSGESYNEQFF
-,12,TRBV10-2,-,TRBJ2-7,TGCGCCAGCAACGGGAGCTCCTACGAGCAGTACTTC,CASNGSSYEQYF
-,13,TRBV2,-,TRBJ2-3,TGTGCCAGCAGACCTAGAGAGTTGGATACGCAGTATTTT,CASRPRELDTQYF
TRBD2,15,TRBV5-1,-,TRBJ2-5,TGCGCCACCCGAATCAACCTAGCGGGGCAGGAGACCCAGTACTTC,CATRINLAGQETQYF
-,17,TRBV19,-,TRBJ1-5,TGTGCTTCTGAAAACCGGACAGTCCGAACGGGCAATCAGCCCCAGCATTTT,CASENRTVRTGNQPQHF
TRBD1,15,TRBV19,once,TRBJ2-3,TGTGCCAGTCTCGAGGACAGGAGGAATACAGATACGCAGTATTTT,CASLEDRRNTDTQYF
-,10,TRBV30,-,TRBJ2-1,TGTGCCTGGAGGCTGGACATCGCGATCTTC,CAWRLDIAIF
-,12,TRBV14,-,TRBJ2-7,TGTGCCAGCAGCCACATCTCCTACGAGCAGTACTTC,CASSHISYEQYF
-,12,TRBV5-1,-,TRBJ1-2,TGCGCCAGCAGGAAAGGGGACTATGGCTACACCTTC,CASRKGDYGYTF
-,13,TRBV6-6,-,TRBJ2-7,TGTGCCAGCAGTTACGGACAGTCCTACGAGCAGTACTTC,CASSYGQSYEQYF
TRBD2,17,TRBV7-2,-,TRBJ2-2,TGTGCCAGCAGCCCCCGAGCACTAGCGGGGAACACCGGGGAGCTGTTTTTT,CASSPRALAGNTGELFF
-,12,TRBV21-1,-,TRBJ1-4,TGTGCCTGCGACAGGGGCGGTGAAAAACTGTTTTTT,CACDRGGEKLFF
-,12,TRBV14,-,TRBJ2-3,TGTGCCAGCAGCACGACACGATATACGCAGTATTTT,CASSTTRYTQYF
TRBD2,15,TRBV19,-,TRBJ2-5,TGTGCCAGTACCGTAGCGGGAGAGCCGCGAGAGACCCAGTACTTC,CASTVAGEPRETQYF
TRBD1,13,TRBV2,-,TRBJ1-2,TGTGCCAGCAGTGAGGACAGGGGCTATGGCTACACCTTC,CASSEDRGYGYTF
TRBD1,15,TRBV15,-,TRBJ1-4,TGTGCCACCAGTTGGGACAGGGCGACTAATGAAAAACTGTTTTTT,CATSWDRATNEKLFF
-,16,TRBV11-3,-,TRBJ2-5,TGTGCCAGCAGCTCGAGACGGGGGGCTCCGGCGGGGACCCAGTACTTC,CASSSRRGAPAGTQYF
-,12,TRBV29-1,-,TRBJ1-1,TGCAGCACCTTCGCAGGGGTGACTGAAGCTTTCTTT,CSTFAGVTEAFF
-,13,TRBV21-1,-,TRBJ2-7,TGTGCCAGCAGCCGGGGCGGGGCCTACGAGCAGTACTTC,CASSRGGAYEQYF
-,13,TRBV5-5,-,TRBJ1-2,TGTGCCAGCAGCTTGGTAGGGGGAAAAGGCTACACCTTC,CASSLVGGKGYTF
TRBD2,16,TRBV2,-,TRBJ2-1,TGTGCCAGCAGTGAAGTTCCGGTAGCGGGAGCTAATGAGCAGTTCTTC,CASSEVPVAGANEQFF
-,15,TRBV6-5,-,TRBJ2-7,TGTGCCAGCAGTTACTCAGAGGCCTCTACCTACGAGCAGTACTTC,CASSYSEASTYEQYF
TRBD2,16,TRBV18,-,TRBJ2-1,TGTGCCAGCTCACCCCGTGCAGGGAGCGGGGACAATGAGCAGTTCTTC,CASSPRAGSGDNEQFF
TRBD1,18,TRBV15,-,TRBJ2-7,TGTGCCACCAGCAGGGCCCGGACAGGACTTTACCTTCCCTACGAGCAGTACTTC,CATSRARTGLYLPYEQYF
TRBD1,14,TRBV27,-,TRBJ1-2,TGTGCCAGCAGTCAAACCCGGGACAGCTATGGCTACACCTTC,CASSQTRDSYGYTF
-,21,TRBV7-6,-,TRBJ1-3,TGTGCCAGCAGCTTATATCGTTTGGCAGGGGCGAATCTGAGCTCTGGAAACACCATATATTTT,CASSLYRLAGANLSSGNTIYF
-,13,TRBV19,-,TRBJ1-2,TGTGCCAGTGGGGCCGGGGGAATGAGGGGCTACACCTTC,CASGAGGMRGYTF
-,14,TRBV11-3,few,TRBJ1-6,TGTGCCAGGGGACATGGACTGTATAATTCACCCCTCCACTTT,CARGHGLYNSPLHF
TRBD1,16,TRBV6-5,-,TRBJ2-7,TGTGCCAGCAGTTACTTCACCGGATACAGGGGCGGCGAGCAGTACTTC,CASSYFTGYRGGEQYF
TRBD1,15,TRBV19,-,TRBJ1-5,TGTGCCAGTAGTTCCGGAGCAGGGGGACGTCAGCCCCAGCATTTT,CASSSGAGGRQPQHF
TRBD2,13,TRBV6-5,-,TRBJ2-2,TGTGCCAGCAGGGGGACTAGCGGGAGTGGGCTGTTTTTT,CASRGTSGSGLFF
-,14,TRBV18,-,TRBJ1-4,TGTGCCAGCTCACCCGCGGCAGGGGCGCGGGAACTGTTTTTT,CASSPAAGARELFF
TRBD2,15,TRBV7-9,once,TRBJ2-7,TGTGCCAGCAGCTTAGGTCCGGGAGGGCCGGGGGAGCAGTACTTC,CASSLGPGGPGEQYF
TRBD2,16,TRBV12-5,-,TRBJ2-2,TGTGCTAGTGGTTTATCTAGCGGGATAGGCACCGGGGAGCTGTTTTTT,CASGLSSGIGTGELFF
TRBD2,12,TRBV6-4,once,TRBJ2-5,TGTGCCAGCAGTGGGGGGGGAGAGACCCAGTACTTC,CASSGGGETQYF
-,17,TRBV27,-,TRBJ2-3,TGTGCCAGCAGTTTAAGGACTCCATCGGAGGGTAGAGATACGCAGTATTTT,CASSLRTPSEGRDTQYF
TRBD1,16,TRBV2,-,TRBJ2-5,TGTGCCAGCAGACTAACGGGACAGGGCATCCAAGAGACCCAGTACTTC,CASRLTGQGIQETQYF
-,15,TRBV7-2,-,TRBJ2-1,TGTGCCAGCAGCTTAGGGCGGGTCTCCTACAATGAGCAGTTCTTC,CASSLGRVSYNEQFF